The sequence of this T cell receptor beta chain was determined in a study of CD8 T cells in ankylosing spondylitis. Findings and limits, study-wide: In ankylosing spondylitis patients, matched synovial fluid reportedly showed significant enrichment of disease-linked clones. Seven to nine highly homologous variants formed a TCR beta motif that appeared characteristic of ankylosing spondylitis blood. Past studies reported some motif variants in reactive arthritis synovial fluid and blood.

TCRdb re-called the 5' RACE reads with MiXCR, one entry per CDR3 protein. This sample carries about 350,000 distinct CDR3 sequences, 20% of them seen once, and the ten largest clones take approximately 14%. The CDR3 is 16 amino acids. V shed 3 bases, J shed 1 base, and the junction held 4 bases outside the gene matches. Notes on this clonotype: Its specificity is not known.

Sequences were obtained from blood, either unsorted or a sorted T cell fraction (not recorded which). This chain links TRBV12-3 or TRBV12-4 with TRBJ2-3; TRBD2 matches at 10 bases. This clonotype originated in a male donor with ankylosing spondylitis or in good health (not recorded which). The CDR3, as DNA: TGTGCCAGCAGTTTGACTAGCGGGTGGGGCACAGATACGCAGTATTTT. Protein sequence: CASSLTSGWGTDTQYF.